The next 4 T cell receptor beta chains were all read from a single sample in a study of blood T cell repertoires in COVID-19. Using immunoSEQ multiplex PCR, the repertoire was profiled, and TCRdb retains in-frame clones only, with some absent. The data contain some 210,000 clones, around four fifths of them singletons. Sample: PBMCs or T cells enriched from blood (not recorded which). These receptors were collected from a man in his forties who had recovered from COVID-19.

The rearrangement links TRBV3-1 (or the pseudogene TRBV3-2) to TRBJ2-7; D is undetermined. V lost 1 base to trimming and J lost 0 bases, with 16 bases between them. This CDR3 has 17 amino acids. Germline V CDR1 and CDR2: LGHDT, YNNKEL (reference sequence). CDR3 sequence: CASSQAPGLKGSYEQYF. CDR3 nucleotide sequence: TGTGCCAGCAGCCAAGCCCCAGGCCTAAAAGGCTCCTACGAGCAGTACTTC.

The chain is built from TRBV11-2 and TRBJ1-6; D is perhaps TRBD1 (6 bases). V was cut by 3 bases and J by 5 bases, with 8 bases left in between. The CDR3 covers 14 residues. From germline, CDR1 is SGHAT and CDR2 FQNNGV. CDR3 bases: TGTGCCAGCAGCTTCAGGGGAAATAATTCACCCCTCCACTTT. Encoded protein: CASSFRGNNSPLHF.

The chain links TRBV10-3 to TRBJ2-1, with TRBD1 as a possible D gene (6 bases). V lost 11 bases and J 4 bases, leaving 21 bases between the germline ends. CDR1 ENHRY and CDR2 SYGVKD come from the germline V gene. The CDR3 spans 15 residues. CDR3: CAVSRQTGGYNEQFF. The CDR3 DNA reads TGTGCCGTCTCCCGCCAGACAGGAGGATACAATGAGCAGTTCTTC.

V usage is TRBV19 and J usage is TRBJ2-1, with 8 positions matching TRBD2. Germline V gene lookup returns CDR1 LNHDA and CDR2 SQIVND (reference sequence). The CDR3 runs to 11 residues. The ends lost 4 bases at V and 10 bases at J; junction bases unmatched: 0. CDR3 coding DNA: TGTGCCAGTAGTAGCGGGGGGGAGCAGTTCTTC. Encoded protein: CASSSGGEQFF.